This T cell receptor (beta chain) was observed in a study of T cell responses to AZD1222 COVID-19 vaccine. Study observations and caveats: Two AZD1222 administrations were followed by greater Spike-specific TCR breadth and depth. None of the repertoires were sampled until the peak T cell response had passed. Among those given AZD1222, only 6 or 7 were seropositive at baseline. Donors were largely white British and mainly female; clonal diversity was possibly underestimated.

This clone has just one count. Its antigen remains unidentified. Germline V lookup: CDR1 MNHEY, CDR2 SVGAGI. This CDR3 is 13 amino acids long. Trimming left V 8 bases short and J 2 bases short, with 10 bases between. TCRdb keeps only in-frame clones here, not all; method: immunoSEQ multiplex PCR. The sample has roughly 200,000 clones, roughly 91% seen once; the top ten hold roughly 1%. This sequence originates from an adult who received the MenACWY meningococcal vaccine as a control. The chain links TRBV6-5 to TRBJ1-5; D is unresolved. The specimen was peripheral blood, collected 28 days after the second dose of the MenACWY control vaccine. In DNA, the CDR3 is TGTGCCAGCTCACGGTCAGGCAATCAGCCCCAGCATTTT. The encoded protein is CASSRSGNQPQHF.